This TCR beta chain was recorded in a study of T cells after yellow fever vaccination. MiXCR, run by TCRdb on the 5' RACE reads, gives a single entry per CDR3 protein. The sample consists of hundreds of thousands of distinct CDR3 sequences, 8.5% to 9% of them appearing once. Only a few counts were recorded for this clonotype. The ends were cut back, 4 bases at V and 2 bases at J, with 12 bases in the middle. This CDR3 has 15 residues. CDR1 and CDR2 from the germline V gene are MGHRA and YSYEKL. This receptor was identified in a man aged 18 to 35 who received the YFV17D yellow fever vaccine. The sequencing used PBMCs, collected on the day of the first yellow fever vaccination. This chain joins TRBV4-1 and TRBJ1-5, with D perhaps matching TRBD1 (6 bases). The CDR3 DNA reads as TGCGCCAGCAGCCGGGGGCAGGGAGGCAATCAGCCCCAGCATTTT. Residues: CASSRGQGGNQPQHF.